One and the same sample provided the 5 T cell receptor beta chains below, sequenced in a study of T-cell reconstitution after alpha-beta-depleted transplantation in children (dated by TCRdb to about 2016). Library generation was performed with PCR. Sequencing took place on an Illumina HiSeq 2500. Molecular barcoding was employed in the preparation of TCR libraries, with unique molecular identifiers being used to normalize TCRbeta repertoire quantification. TCRdb itself trimmed the public reads at Q25 with fastp, ran MiXCR and retained productive beta chains. Each entry is one CDR3 protein sequence, shown with its most common DNA and genes. In this sample the table shows 610,000 or so distinct CDR3 sequences, roughly 30% of which occur a single time. The top ten constitute around a third of the sample. According to the study, the label for this sample's treatment or condition signals: allogeneic hematopoietic cell transplantation with graft depleted of TCRalphabeta T cells and CD19 B cells.

Sequenced material: PBMCs, taken before TCRalphabeta/CD19-depleted stem cell transplant. The receptors come from a boy under three years old with Wiskott-Aldrich syndrome, due to receive a stem cell transplant.

This clonotype turned up a few times. The chain is built from TRBV20-1 and TRBJ1-6; the match to TRBD1 covers 9 bases. Germline V CDR1 and CDR2: DFQATT, SNEGSKA (reference sequence). The length of the CDR3 is 14 residues. V shed 3 bases and J 7 bases; nucleotides not matched to a gene: 4. The CDR3 sequence: CSASKDRGNSPLHF. The CDR3 DNA is TGCAGTGCTAGTAAGGACAGGGGAAATTCACCCCTCCACTTT.

The chain uses TRBV5-1 and TRBJ2-1, with 9 bases fitting TRBD2. Germline V gene sequence: CDR1 SGHRS, CDR2 YFSETQ. V was pared by 2 bases and J by 1 base, with 13 bases of the junction left unmatched. The CDR3 has 19 residues. The CDR3 sequence: CASSFRAGGFTGSYNEQFF. The CDR3 DNA reads as TGCGCCAGCAGCTTCCGGGCGGGAGGGTTTACCGGGTCCTACAATGAGCAGTTCTTC. Supplemented by reference TRBV5-1 and TRBJ2-1, the full variable domain reads KAGVTQTPRYLIKTRGQQVTLSCSPISGHRSVSWYQQTPGQGLQFLFEYFSETQRNKGNFPGRFSGRQFSNSRSEMNVSTLELGDSALYLCASSFRAGGFTGSYNEQFFGPGTRLTVL.

The chain joins TRBV7-9 to TRBJ2-2, with 7 positions matching TRBD1. Trimming took 6 bases from V and 1 from J; bases not matched to a gene: 11. The CDR3 extends over 17 amino acids. Germline-derived CDR1 and CDR2 are SEHNR and FQNEAQ (reference sequence). The DNA for the CDR3 is TGTGCCAGCAGGCAAGACCGACAGGGCAGGAACACCGGGGAGCTGTTTTTT. Amino acids: CASRQDRQGRNTGELFF.

The J gene is TRBJ2-5, the V gene TRBV5-1; D gene uncertain. The V gene's germline CDR1 is SGHRS and CDR2 YFSETQ. With 4 bases removed from V and 2 bases from J, the gap between germline ends came to 15 bases. This CDR3 contains 15 residues. The CDR3 coding sequence is TGCGCCAGCAGCCTGGACGGTGATTGGCAAGAGACCCAGTACTTC. It is translated as CASSLDGDWQETQYF.

This clonotype was seen a few times. The V and J genes are TRBV5-1 and TRBJ2-3; perhaps TRBD2 as D (6 bases). Germline V gene sequence: CDR1 SGHRS, CDR2 YFSETQ. The CDR3 spans 14 residues. Between the trimmed V and J ends, which lost 4 bases and 3 bases, there was a span of 12 bases. The DNA for the CDR3 is TGCGCCAGCAGCAGCGGGCGGGAAACAGATACGCAGTATTTT. Translated: CASSSGRETDTQYF.